The 22 T cell receptor beta chains reported below all come from one sample, sequenced in a study of T and B cells in COVID-19 patients. BIOMED2 TRB-A/B primer pools were used in multiplex TRB PCR. A single record per CDR3 protein comes from TCRdb applying MiXCR to the multiplex PCR reads. The data show about 22,000 distinct CDR3 sequences, about 32% seen once. Blood genomic DNA input for TRB amplification was about 240-550 ng. The sample was blood. These receptor sequences come from a human donor who had recovered from COVID-19.

The rearrangement uses TRBV11-1 and TRBJ2-3; TRBD2 agrees at 9 bases. The germline V gene encodes CDR1 SGHAT and CDR2 FQDESV (reference sequence). V was pared by 2 bases and J by 0 bases, with 6 bases of the junction left unmatched. The CDR3 is 17 amino acids. CDR3 sequence reads: CASSLFLAGGSTDTQYF. In nucleotides, the CDR3 is TGTGCCAGCAGCTTATTCCTCGCGGGGGGGAGCACAGATACGCAGTATTTT.

The sample holds one count of this clonotype. The chain joins TRBV5-6 to TRBJ2-2, with 9 positions matching TRBD2. The ends lost 4 bases at V and 5 bases at J; junction bases unmatched: 12. Germline CDR1 and CDR2: SGHDT and YYEEEE. The CDR3 totals 17 residues. CDR3: CASSQEFLAGRTGELFF. CDR3 coding DNA: TGTGCCAGCAGCCAAGAATTCCTAGCGGGAAGGACCGGGGAGCTGTTTTTT.

The chain is built from TRBV30 and TRBJ2-7, with 8 nucleotides matching TRBD1. J lost 4 bases, V lost 1 base, and 6 bases had no gene match. Germline V gene lookup returns CDR1 GTSNPN and CDR2 SVGIG (reference sequence). The CDR3 runs to 14 residues. CDR3 protein: CAWSGQGRMYEQYF. CDR3 nucleotide sequence: TGTGCCTGGAGTGGACAGGGGAGGATGTACGAGCAGTACTTC.

The rearrangement joins TRBV19 to TRBJ1-1; 9 bases are a match to TRBD1. CDR1 and CDR2 (germline): LNHDA, SQIVND (reference sequence). The V gene end was trimmed by 4 bases and the J gene end by 5 bases; junction bases not matched to a gene: 5. CDR3 length: 14 amino acids. The CDR3 sequence is CASSKQGARTEAFF. The CDR3 DNA is TGTGCCAGTAGTAAACAGGGGGCGCGGACTGAAGCTTTCTTT.

This clonotype came up many times. This chain joins TRBV19 and TRBJ1-2, with D possibly matching TRBD1 (6 bases). V shed 3 bases and J shed 8 bases, with 16 bases lying between them. Germline values: CDR1 LNHDA, CDR2 SQIVND (reference sequence). This CDR3 is built from 14 residues. Here the CDR3 reads CASSISGQPLGYTF. The CDR3 nucleotides are TGTGCCAGTAGTATTTCGGGACAACCGCTGGGCTACACCTTC.

This clonotype has a count of ten or more. This sequence joins TRBV6-5 and TRBJ2-2; D remains unclear. This CDR3 contains 15 residues. Between the trimmed V and J ends, which lost 1 base and 6 bases, there was a span of 12 bases. Germline CDR1 reads MNHEY; CDR2 reads SVGAGI. The CDR3 loop reads CASSYFIGGPGELFF. CDR3 DNA: TGTGCCAGCAGTTACTTCATAGGTGGGCCCGGGGAGCTGTTTTTT.

This clonotype was counted a few times. The chain couples TRBV30 to TRBJ2-4, with D unresolved. V was clipped by 1 base and J by 0 bases, with 4 bases between them. Germline V gene lookup returns CDR1 GTSNPN and CDR2 SVGIG (reference sequence). This CDR3 comprises 13 residues. The CDR3 DNA follows: TGTGCCTGGAGTGGGGTAGCCAAAAACATTCAGTACTTC. Its translation is CAWSGVAKNIQYF.

This clonotype was found a few times. The genes are TRBV30 and TRBJ1-5; D possibly corresponds to TRBD1 (5 bases). The CDR3 spans 13 residues. Germline assignment: CDR1 GTSNPN and CDR2 SVGIG (reference sequence). V was shortened by 3 bases and J by 1 base, with 7 bases between the two germline ends. In DNA, the CDR3 is TGTGCCTGGAGCAGGGACAGCAATCAGCCCCAGCATTTT. Amino acids: CAWSRDSNQPQHF.

This chain connects TRBV6-5 to TRBJ2-7, with D hard to call. The germline V and J ends were trimmed by 8 bases and 0 bases, with 5 bases remaining between them. The CDR3 totals 11 residues. Germline CDR1 MNHEY, CDR2 SVGAGI. The CDR3: CASSVSYEQYF. The CDR3 coding sequence is TGTGCCAGCTCGGTCTCCTACGAGCAGTACTTC.

This clonotype was detected a few times. This chain connects TRBV5-4 to TRBJ1-6; D not certain. This CDR3 has 14 residues. Germline V lookup: CDR1 SGHNT, CDR2 YYREEE (reference sequence). Trimming shortened V by 0 bases and J by 5 bases, and 6 bases separated the two germline ends. The CDR3 DNA follows: TGTGCCAGCAGCTTGGAGACCGATAATTCACCCCTCCACTTT. As protein: CASSLETDNSPLHF. Looking up the rest from reference TRBV5-4 and TRBJ1-6 gives the full variable domain: ETGVTQSPTHLIKTRGQQVTLRCSSQSGHNTVSWYQQALGQGPQFIFQYYREEENGRGNFPPRFSGLQFPNYSSELNVNALELDDSALYLCASSLETDNSPLHFGNGTRLTVT.

This clonotype is medium-sized. The J gene is TRBJ2-3, the V gene TRBV29-1; no firm D call. The CDR3 runs to 11 residues. Germline assignment: CDR1 SQVTM and CDR2 ANQGSEA. The V gene lost 3 bases and the J gene lost 0 bases, with 1 base spanning the gap. This chain's CDR3 is CSVDSTDTQYF. The CDR3 DNA follows: TGCAGCGTTGATAGCACAGATACGCAGTATTTT.

The rearrangement joins TRBV30 to TRBJ1-6; 8 nucleotides line up with TRBD1. The CDR3 runs to 14 residues. J gave up 9 bases and V 1 base, and 5 bases lay outside the gene matches. Germline V lookup: CDR1 GTSNPN, CDR2 SVGIG (reference sequence). The CDR3 nucleotides read TGTGCCTGGAGTGGGACAGGGAGGGTTTCACCCCTCCACTTT. This translates into CAWSGTGRVSPLHF.

This clonotype was counted a few times. The chain couples TRBV19 to TRBJ1-1, with a possible D match to TRBD1 (6 bases). V was clipped by 7 bases and J by 4 bases, with 16 bases between them. Per germline, CDR1 LNHDA and CDR2 SQIVND (reference sequence). The CDR3 has 14 amino acids. CDR3 residues: CASMGGPSGTEAFF. In nucleotides, the CDR3 is TGTGCCAGTATGGGGGGCCCCTCGGGCACTGAAGCTTTCTTT.

The chain combines TRBV6-5 with TRBJ1-2; 7 bases match TRBD1. The CDR3 spans 16 residues. Germline trimming cut 6 bases from V and 5 bases from J; bases unmatched to any gene: 15. The germline gives CDR1 MNHEY, CDR2 SVGAGI. The chain's CDR3 is CASSPGTVLPLYGYTF. CDR3 nucleotides: TGTGCCAGCAGCCCCGGGACAGTGCTCCCCTTATATGGCTACACCTTC.

A single count supports this clonotype. The rearrangement links TRBV11-1 to TRBJ1-1, with TRBD1 matching 7 bases. The germline V gene has CDR1 SGHAT and CDR2 FQDESV (reference sequence). There are 14 residues in the CDR3. Trimming cost V 5 bases and J 1 base; bases outside gene matches: 4. The CDR3 bases are TGTGCCAGCAGCGTACAGGGGCCGAACACTGAAGCTTTCTTT. It specifies CASSVQGPNTEAFF.

V is TRBV11-2 and J is TRBJ1-4; maybe TRBD1 (5 bases). The CDR3 has 13 amino acids. With 8 bases removed from V and 4 bases from J, the gap between germline ends came to 11 bases. Germline-derived CDR1 and CDR2 are SGHAT and FQNNGV. The CDR3 DNA reads TGTGCCAGCGCGTCAGGGAATAATGAAAAACTGTTTTTT. This encodes CASASGNNEKLFF.

This clonotype was counted ten times or more. The V call is TRBV12-3 or TRBV12-4, the J call TRBJ2-7; no definite D call. The germline V and J ends were trimmed by 2 bases and 6 bases, with 11 bases remaining between them. The CDR3 is 13 amino acids. The CDR3 loop is CASSLLGGGEQYF. The DNA of the CDR3 is TGTGCCAGCAGTTTATTAGGTGGTGGCGAGCAGTACTTC.

This clonotype is judged medium-sized. J is TRBJ2-1 and V is TRBV27; D is ambiguous. This CDR3 comprises 13 residues. CDR1 MNHEY and CDR2 SMNVEV come from the germline V gene (reference sequence). V was pared by 6 bases and J by 6 bases, with 12 bases between. The CDR3 DNA reads TGTGCCAGCAGCGGACCCCTCACCAATGAGCAGTTCTTC. This translates into CASSGPLTNEQFF.

In its sample, this clonotype was seen a few times. The chain couples TRBV6-5 to TRBJ2-7; 8 bases are a match to TRBD1. There are 13 residues in the CDR3. Per germline, CDR1 MNHEY and CDR2 SVGAGI. The V and J ends lost 5 bases and 3 bases, in that order; junction bases with no gene match: 3. In nucleotides, the CDR3 is TGTGCCAGCAGTAGACAGGGGAGCTACGAGCAGTACTTC. This codes for CASSRQGSYEQYF.

This clonotype was detected only a few times. The V and J genes are TRBV19 and TRBJ1-2; no firm D call. CDR1 and CDR2 (germline): LNHDA, SQIVND (reference sequence). This CDR3 is built from 13 residues. The germline V and J ends were trimmed by 6 bases and 4 bases, with 12 bases remaining between them. CDR3 DNA sequence: TGTGCCAGTAGCCCCGGAAATTCCTATGGCTACACCTTC. Translation: CASSPGNSYGYTF.

This clonotype is medium-sized in the sample. This chain uses TRBV19 with TRBJ2-3; D may be TRBD1 (7 bases). Germline V gene data show CDR1 as LNHDA and CDR2 as SQIVND (reference sequence). V was trimmed by 8 bases and J by 2 bases, leaving 17 bases between them. This CDR3 has 15 amino acids. CDR3 bases: TGTGCCAGTTCCTTGACAGGGAGGTCCACAGATACGCAGTATTTT. Encoded protein: CASSLTGRSTDTQYF.

This clonotype was seen repeatedly, ten times or more. This chain links TRBV27 with TRBJ2-2, with D perhaps TRBD2 (5 bases). Trimming took off 4 bases at V and 4 bases at J, with 19 bases between the two ends. Looked up from germline, CDR1 is MNHEY and CDR2 is SMNVEV (reference sequence). This CDR3 contains 17 residues. In DNA, the CDR3 is TGTGCCAGCAGTTCCCTGGAGGTGGCGGAACTCACCGGGGAGCTGTTTTTT. As protein: CASSSLEVAELTGELFF.